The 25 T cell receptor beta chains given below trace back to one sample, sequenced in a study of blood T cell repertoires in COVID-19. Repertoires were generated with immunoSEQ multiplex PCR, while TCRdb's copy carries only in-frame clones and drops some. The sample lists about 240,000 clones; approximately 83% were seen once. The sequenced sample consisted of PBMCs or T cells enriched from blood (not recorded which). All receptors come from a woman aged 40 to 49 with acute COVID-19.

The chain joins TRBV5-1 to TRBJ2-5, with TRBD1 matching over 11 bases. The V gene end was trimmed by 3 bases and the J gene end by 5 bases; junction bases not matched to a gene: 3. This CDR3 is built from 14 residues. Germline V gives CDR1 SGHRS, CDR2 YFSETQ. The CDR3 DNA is TGCGCCAGCAGCTCGGACAGGGGGCTGGAGACCCAGTACTTC. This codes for CASSSDRGLETQYF.

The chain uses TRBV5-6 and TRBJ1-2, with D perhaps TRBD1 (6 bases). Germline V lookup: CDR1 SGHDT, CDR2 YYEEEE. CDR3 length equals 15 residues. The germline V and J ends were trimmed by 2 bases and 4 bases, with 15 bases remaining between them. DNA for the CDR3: TGTGCCAGCAGCTTACTATCAGGGGATTCCTATGGCTACACCTTC. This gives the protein CASSLLSGDSYGYTF.

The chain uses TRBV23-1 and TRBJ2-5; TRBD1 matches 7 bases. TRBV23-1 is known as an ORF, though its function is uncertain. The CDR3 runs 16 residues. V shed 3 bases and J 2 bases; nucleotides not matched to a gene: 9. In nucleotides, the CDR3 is TGCGCCAGCAGTCACGACGGGACAGTTAATCAAGAGACCCAGTACTTC. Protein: CASSHDGTVNQETQYF.

CDR3: CASSVQGYEQFF. The CDR3 nucleotides are TGTGCCAGCAGCGTACAGGGGTATGAGCAGTTCTTC. The gene calls are TRBV5-6 and TRBJ2-1; 7 nucleotides align to TRBD1. The V and J ends lost 4 bases and 8 bases, in that order; junction bases with no gene match: 3. Per germline, CDR1 SGHDT and CDR2 YYEEEE. This CDR3 contains 12 residues.

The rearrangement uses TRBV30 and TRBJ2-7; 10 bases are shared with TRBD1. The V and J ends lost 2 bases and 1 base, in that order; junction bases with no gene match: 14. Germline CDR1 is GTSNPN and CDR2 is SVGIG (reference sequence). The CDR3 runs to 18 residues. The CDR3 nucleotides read TGTGCCTGGAGTCCCCTAGACAGGGGGCAGTTTATGTCCTACGAGCAGTACTTC. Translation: CAWSPLDRGQFMSYEQYF.

The CDR3, as DNA: TGTGCCAGCAGCCGAACGCGGTACACTGAAGCTTTCTTT. This codes for CASSRTRYTEAFF. The chain has TRBV7-6 and TRBJ1-1; D ambiguous. CDR3 length: 13 amino acids. The V gene's germline CDR1 is SGHVS and CDR2 FNYEAQ. The V end was cut by 5 bases, the J end by 3 bases, with 10 bases between.

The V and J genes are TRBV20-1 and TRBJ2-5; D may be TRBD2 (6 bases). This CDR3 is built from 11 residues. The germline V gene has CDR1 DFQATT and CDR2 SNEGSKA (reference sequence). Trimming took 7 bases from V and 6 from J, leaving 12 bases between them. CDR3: CSGTREKTQYF. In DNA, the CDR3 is TGCAGTGGAACACGGGAGAAGACCCAGTACTTC.

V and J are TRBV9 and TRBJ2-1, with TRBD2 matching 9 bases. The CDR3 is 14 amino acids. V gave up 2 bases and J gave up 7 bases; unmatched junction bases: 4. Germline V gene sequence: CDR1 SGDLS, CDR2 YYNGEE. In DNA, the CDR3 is TGTGCCAGCAGCGTCGGGACTAGCATGAATGAGCAGTTCTTC. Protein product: CASSVGTSMNEQFF. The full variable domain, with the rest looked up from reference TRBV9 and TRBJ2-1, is DSGVTQTPKHLITATGQRVTLRCSPRSGDLSVYWYQQSLDQGLQFLIQYYNGEERAKGNILERFSAQQFPDLHSELNLSSLELGDSALYFCASSVGTSMNEQFFGPGTRLTVL.

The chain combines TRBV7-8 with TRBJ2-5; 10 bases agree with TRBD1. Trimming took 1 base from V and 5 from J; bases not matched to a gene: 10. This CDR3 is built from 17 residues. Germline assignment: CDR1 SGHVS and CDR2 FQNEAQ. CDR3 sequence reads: CASSLDVAGQGRETQYF. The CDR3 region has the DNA TGTGCCAGCAGCTTAGATGTAGCGGGACAGGGGAGGGAGACCCAGTACTTC.

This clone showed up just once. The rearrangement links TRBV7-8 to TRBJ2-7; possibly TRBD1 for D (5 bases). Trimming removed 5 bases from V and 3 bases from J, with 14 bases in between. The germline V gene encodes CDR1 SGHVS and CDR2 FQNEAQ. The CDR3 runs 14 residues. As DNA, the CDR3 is TGTGCCAGCAGCCGAAGGGGCCCGTACTACGAGCAGTACTTC. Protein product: CASSRRGPYYEQYF.

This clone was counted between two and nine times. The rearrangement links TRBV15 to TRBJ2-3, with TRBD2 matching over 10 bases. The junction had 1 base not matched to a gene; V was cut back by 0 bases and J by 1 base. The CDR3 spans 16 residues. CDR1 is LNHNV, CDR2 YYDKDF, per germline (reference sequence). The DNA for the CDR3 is TGTGCCACCAGCAGAGAGCTAGCGGGAGGCACAGATACGCAGTATTTT. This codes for CATSRELAGGTDTQYF.

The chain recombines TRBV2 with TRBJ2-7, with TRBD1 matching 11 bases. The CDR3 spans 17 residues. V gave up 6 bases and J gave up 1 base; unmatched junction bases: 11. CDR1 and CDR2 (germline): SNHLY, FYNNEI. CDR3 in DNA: TGTGCCAGCAGAGTCCCGGGACAGGGGGAGGGATCCTACGAGCAGTACTTC. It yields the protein CASRVPGQGEGSYEQYF.

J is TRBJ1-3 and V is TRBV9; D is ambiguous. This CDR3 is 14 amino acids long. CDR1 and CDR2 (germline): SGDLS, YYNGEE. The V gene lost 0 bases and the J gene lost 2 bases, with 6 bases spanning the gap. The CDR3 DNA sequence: TGTGCCAGCAGCGTAGCCGTAACTGGAAACACCATATATTTT. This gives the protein CASSVAVTGNTIYF.

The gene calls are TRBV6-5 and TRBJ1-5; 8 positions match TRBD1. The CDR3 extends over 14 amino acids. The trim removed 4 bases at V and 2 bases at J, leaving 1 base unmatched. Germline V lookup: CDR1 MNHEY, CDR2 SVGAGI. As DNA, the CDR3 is TGTGCCAGCAGTTCGGACAGGGGCAATCAGCCCCAGCATTTT. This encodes CASSSDRGNQPQHF.

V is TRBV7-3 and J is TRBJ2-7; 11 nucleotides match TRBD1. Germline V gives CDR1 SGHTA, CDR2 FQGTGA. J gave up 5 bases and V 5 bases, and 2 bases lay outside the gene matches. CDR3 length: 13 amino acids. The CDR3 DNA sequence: TGTGCCAGCAGCGTGGACAGGGGGCACGAGCAGTACTTC. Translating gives CASSVDRGHEQYF. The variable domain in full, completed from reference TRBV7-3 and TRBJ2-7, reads GAGVSQTPSNKVTEKGKYVELRCDPISGHTALYWYRQSLGQGPEFLIYFQGTGAADDSGLPNDRFFAVRPEGSVSTLKIQRTERGDSAVYLCASSVDRGHEQYFGPGTRLTVT.

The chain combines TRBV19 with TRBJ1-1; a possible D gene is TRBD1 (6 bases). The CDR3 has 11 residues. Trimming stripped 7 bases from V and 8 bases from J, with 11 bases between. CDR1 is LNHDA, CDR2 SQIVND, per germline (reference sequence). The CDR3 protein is CASIRTAEAFF. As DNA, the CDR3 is TGTGCCAGTATTCGGACAGCCGAAGCTTTCTTT.

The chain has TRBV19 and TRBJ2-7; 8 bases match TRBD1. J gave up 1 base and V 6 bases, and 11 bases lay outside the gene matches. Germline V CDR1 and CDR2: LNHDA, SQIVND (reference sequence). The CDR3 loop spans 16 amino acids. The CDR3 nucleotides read TGTGCCAGTAGCAGTAGCTTGGACAGGGTATCCTACGAGCAGTACTTC. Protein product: CASSSSLDRVSYEQYF.

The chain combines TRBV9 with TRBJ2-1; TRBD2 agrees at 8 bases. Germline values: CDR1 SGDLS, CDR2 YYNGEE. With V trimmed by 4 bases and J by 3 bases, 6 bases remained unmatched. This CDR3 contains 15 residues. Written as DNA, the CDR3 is TGTGCCAGCAGCACCCGCCTAGCGGGCTACAATGAGCAGTTCTTC. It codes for CASSTRLAGYNEQFF. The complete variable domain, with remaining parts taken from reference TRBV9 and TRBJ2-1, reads DSGVTQTPKHLITATGQRVTLRCSPRSGDLSVYWYQQSLDQGLQFLIQYYNGEERAKGNILERFSAQQFPDLHSELNLSSLELGDSALYFCASSTRLAGYNEQFFGPGTRLTVL.

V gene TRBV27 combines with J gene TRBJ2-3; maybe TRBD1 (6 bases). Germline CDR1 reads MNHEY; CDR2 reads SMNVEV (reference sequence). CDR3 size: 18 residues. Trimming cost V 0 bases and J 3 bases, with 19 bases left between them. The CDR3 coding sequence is TGTGCCAGCAGTTTATCGGGGGTAAGGGGGTTTGGTACAGATACGCAGTATTTT. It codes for CASSLSGVRGFGTDTQYF.

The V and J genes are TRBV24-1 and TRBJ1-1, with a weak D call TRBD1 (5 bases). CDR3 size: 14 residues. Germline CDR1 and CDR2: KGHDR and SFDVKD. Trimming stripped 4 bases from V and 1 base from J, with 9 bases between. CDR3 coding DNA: TGTGCCACCAGTGAAGGGGCCGGGAACACTGAAGCTTTCTTT. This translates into CATSEGAGNTEAFF.

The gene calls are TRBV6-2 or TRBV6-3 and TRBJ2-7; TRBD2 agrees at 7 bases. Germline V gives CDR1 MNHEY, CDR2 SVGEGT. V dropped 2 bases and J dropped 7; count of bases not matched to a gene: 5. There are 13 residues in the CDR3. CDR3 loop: CASSYAGTTEQYF. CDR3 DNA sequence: TGTGCCAGCAGTTACGCTGGGACTACTGAGCAGTACTTC.

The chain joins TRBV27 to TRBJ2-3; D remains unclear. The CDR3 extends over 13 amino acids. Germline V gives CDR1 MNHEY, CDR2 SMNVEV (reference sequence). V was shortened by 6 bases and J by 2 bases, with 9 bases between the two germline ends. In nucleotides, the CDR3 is TGTGCCAGCAGCGAGCCCCCCACAGATACGCAGTATTTT. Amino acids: CASSEPPTDTQYF.

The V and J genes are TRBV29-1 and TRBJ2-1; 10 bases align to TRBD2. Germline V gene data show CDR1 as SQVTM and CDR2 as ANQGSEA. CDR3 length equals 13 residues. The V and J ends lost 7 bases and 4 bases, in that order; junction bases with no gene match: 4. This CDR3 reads CSERTSGYNEQFF. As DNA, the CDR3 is TGCAGCGAGCGGACTAGCGGTTACAATGAGCAGTTCTTC.

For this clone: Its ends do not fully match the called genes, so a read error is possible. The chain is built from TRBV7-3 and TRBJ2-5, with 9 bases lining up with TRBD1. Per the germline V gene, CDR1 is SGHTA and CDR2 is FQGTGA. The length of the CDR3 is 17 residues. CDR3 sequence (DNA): TGTGCCAGCAGTTTAAACCCGGGACAGGGCCAATCAGGGACCCAGTACTTC. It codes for CASSLNPGQGQSGTQYF.

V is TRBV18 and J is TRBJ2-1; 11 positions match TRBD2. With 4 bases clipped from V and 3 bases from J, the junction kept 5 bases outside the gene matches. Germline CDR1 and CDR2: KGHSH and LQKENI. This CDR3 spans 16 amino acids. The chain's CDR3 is CASSLSTSGDYNEQFF. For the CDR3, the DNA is TGTGCCAGCTCACTATCGACTAGCGGGGACTACAATGAGCAGTTCTTC.